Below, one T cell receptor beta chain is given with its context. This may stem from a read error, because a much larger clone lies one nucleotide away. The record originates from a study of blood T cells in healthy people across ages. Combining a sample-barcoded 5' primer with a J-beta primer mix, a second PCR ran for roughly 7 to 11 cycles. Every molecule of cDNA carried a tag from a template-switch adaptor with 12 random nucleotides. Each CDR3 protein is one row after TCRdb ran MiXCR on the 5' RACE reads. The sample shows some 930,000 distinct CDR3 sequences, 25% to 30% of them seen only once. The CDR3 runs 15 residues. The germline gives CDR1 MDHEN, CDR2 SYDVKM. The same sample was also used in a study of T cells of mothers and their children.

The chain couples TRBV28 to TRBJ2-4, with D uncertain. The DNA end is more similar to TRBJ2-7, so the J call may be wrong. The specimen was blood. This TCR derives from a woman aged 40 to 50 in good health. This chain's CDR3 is CAGSLGRHRGYEQYF. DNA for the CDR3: TGTGCCGGCAGTTTAGGGCGTCACAGAGGCTACGAGCAGTACTTC.